Shown below are 32 T cell receptor beta chains from a single sample sequenced in a study of beta chain features in type 1 diabetes listed by TCRdb under 2018. General study outcomes and caveats: In all four CD4+ subsets, TCRB CDR3 length was moderately but significantly shorter in type 1 diabetes patients.

The library was made by the immunoSEQ multiplex PCR assay. The entire isolated RNA was reverse transcribed using the High Capacity cDNA Reverse Transcription Kit, and thus expressed TCRB transcripts were sequenced. Sourced from immuneACCESS, this table was stored by TCRdb with only in-frame sequences that have V and J called. A share of the clones is absent; for the studies checked, an unresolved V gene accounts for under half, and the remainder has no known explanation. The sample includes 300,000 to 350,000 clones, with approximately 10% observed a single time. The ten top clones hold more than 0.8% of the sample. These TCRs' antigens remain unknown. Sequencing was carried out using central memory CD4+ T cells from blood. The source is a man aged 25-40 years with type 1 diabetes.

In its sample, this clone was seen a few times. The chain links TRBV7-2 to TRBJ1-1; possibly TRBD1 for D (5 bases). This CDR3 is 15 amino acids long. The ends were cut back, 0 bases at V and 4 bases at J, with 12 bases in the middle. Germline V gives CDR1 SGHTA, CDR2 FQGNSA. CDR3 coding DNA: TGTGCCAGCAGCTTAGCGACAGTGGATCTCACTGAAGCTTTCTTT. Its translation: CASSLATVDLTEAFF.

This clone was counted only a few times. The chain employs TRBV7-2 and TRBJ2-3, with a weak D call TRBD2 (5 bases). The CDR3 length is 17 residues. Germline values: CDR1 SGHTA, CDR2 FQGNSA. Trimming removed 2 bases from V and 0 bases from J, with 15 bases in between. The CDR3 spells CASSLFGGSSSTDTQYF. The CDR3 coding sequence is TGTGCCAGCAGCTTATTTGGCGGGTCCTCTAGCACAGATACGCAGTATTTT.

The gene calls are TRBV7-2 and TRBJ1-1; D may be TRBD1 (5 bases). V was shortened by 5 bases and J by 2 bases, with 12 bases between the two germline ends. CDR3 size: 14 residues. Germline V gene data show CDR1 as SGHTA and CDR2 as FQGNSA. CDR3 region: CASSAGWINTEAFF. DNA of the CDR3: TGTGCCAGCAGCGCAGGGTGGATAAACACTGAAGCTTTCTTT.

The chain uses TRBV9 and TRBJ2-5; D is possibly TRBD1 (6 bases). The DNA end lines up better with TRBJ2-7; the J call may be wrong. Germline CDR1 SGDLS, CDR2 YYNGEE. The CDR3 extends over 15 amino acids. CDR3 residues: CASSVGTTGTYEQYF. CDR3 nucleotides: TGTGCCAGCAGCGTAGGGACAACAGGGACATACGAGCAGTACTTC.

This clone occurred a few times. The chain recombines TRBV10-3 with TRBJ2-5, with 9 positions matching TRBD1. The V gene's germline CDR1 is ENHRY and CDR2 SYGVKD. The ends lost 8 bases at V and 3 bases at J; junction bases unmatched: 4. The length of the CDR3 is 13 residues. In nucleotides, the CDR3 is TGTGCCATCGGCCGGACAGGGGAAGAGACCCAGTACTTC. Amino acid sequence: CAIGRTGEETQYF.

The chain is built from TRBV7-8 and TRBJ2-1; D is uncertain. V lost 5 bases and J lost 0, with 11 bases in between. CDR1 is SGHVS, CDR2 FQNEAQ, per germline. This CDR3 region has 15 residues. CDR3 amino acids: CASSMAGPSYNEQFF. CDR3 DNA: TGTGCCAGCAGCATGGCAGGACCCTCCTACAATGAGCAGTTCTTC.

This clone has just a few counts. The rearrangement joins TRBV5-1 to TRBJ1-1; D uncertain. CDR3 size: 13 residues. Germline V gene sequence: CDR1 SGHRS, CDR2 YFSETQ. The V gene lost 0 bases and the J gene lost 1 base, with 4 bases spanning the gap. CDR3 loop: CASSLVWNTEAFF. The CDR3, as DNA: TGCGCCAGCAGCTTGGTGTGGAACACTGAAGCTTTCTTT.

The chain uses TRBV4-3 and TRBJ2-1; the D gene is possibly TRBD2 (5 bases). V dropped 0 bases and J dropped 6 bases, with 15 bases sitting between them. The CDR3 sequence is 16 residues long. CDR1 is LGHNA, CDR2 YSLEER, per germline. The CDR3 reads CASSQDSAVLTNEQFF. CDR3 DNA: TGCGCCAGCAGCCAAGATTCAGCGGTTCTTACCAATGAGCAGTTCTTC.

This clone came up a few times. The V gene is TRBV25-1, the J gene TRBJ2-5, with D perhaps TRBD2 (6 bases). The CDR3 runs to 12 residues. Per the germline V gene, CDR1 is MGHDK and CDR2 is SYGVNS. V dropped 6 bases and J dropped 5 bases, with 10 bases sitting between them. The DNA for the CDR3 is TGTGCCAGCAGCTTCCGGGGGGAGACCCAGTACTTC. Translation gives CASSFRGETQYF.

The chain employs TRBV7-9 and TRBJ2-5; the match to TRBD1 covers 8 bases. With V trimmed by 0 bases and J by 4 bases, 1 base remained unmatched. Germline CDR1 SEHNR, CDR2 FQNEAQ (reference sequence). The CDR3 runs to 14 residues. CDR3: CASSLAQGAETQYF. The CDR3 DNA reads as TGTGCCAGCAGCTTAGCGCAGGGGGCAGAGACCCAGTACTTC.

This clone was counted a few times. V and J are TRBV30 and TRBJ1-2; 11 bases are shared with TRBD1. Germline assignment: CDR1 GTSNPN and CDR2 SVGIG (reference sequence). V was clipped by 1 base and J by 0 bases; unmatched bases: 7. The CDR3 totals 17 residues. The CDR3 is CAWSETGTGGANYGYTF. DNA for the CDR3: TGTGCCTGGAGTGAAACCGGGACAGGGGGAGCTAACTATGGCTACACCTTC.

Concerning this clone itself: The junction departs from germline at one end; a sequencing error may be responsible. CDR3 sequence reads: CASSQSGGTQYF. The CDR3 DNA follows: TGTGCTAGCAGCCAGAGCGGGGGGACCCAGTACTTC. The chain combines TRBV7-7 with TRBJ2-5; the match to TRBD2 covers 8 bases. The CDR3 covers 12 residues. The V gene's germline CDR1 is SSHAT and CDR2 FNYEAQ (reference sequence).

This clone was detected only a few times. Within the sample, other DNA sequences also encode this same CDR3. The gene calls are TRBV27 and TRBJ2-7, with D perhaps TRBD1 (5 bases). The germline CDR1 and CDR2 sequences are MNHEY and SMNVEV (reference sequence). The CDR3 loop spans 13 amino acids. V gave up 0 bases and J gave up 4 bases, with 7 bases separating them. Here the CDR3 DNA reads TGTGCCAGCAGTTTATCGAAGGGGTACGAGCAGTACTTC. As protein: CASSLSKGYEQYF.

Written as DNA, the CDR3 is TGTGCCAGCAGCCCTCCAGGAGATACGCAGTATTTT. Protein: CASSPPGDTQYF. The chain combines TRBV14 with TRBJ2-3; no clear D. The CDR3 contains 12 residues. The germline V and J ends were trimmed by 4 bases and 5 bases, with 7 bases remaining between them. Germline CDR1 reads SGHDN; CDR2 reads FVKESK.

V gene TRBV29-1 combines with J gene TRBJ1-1, with D tentatively TRBD1 (5 bases). Germline-derived CDR1 and CDR2 are SQVTM and ANQGSEA. CDR3 length: 15 residues. Trimming pared 4 bases from V and 0 bases from J, leaving 15 bases between. CDR3 loop: CSVGPWGEMNTEAFF. CDR3 nucleotide sequence: TGCAGCGTTGGACCATGGGGCGAGATGAACACTGAAGCTTTCTTT. Full variable domain (missing parts from reference TRBV29-1 and TRBJ1-1): SAVISQKPSRDICQRGTSLTIQCQVDSQVTMMFWYRQQPGQSLTLIATANQGSEATYESGFVIDKFPISRPNLTFSTLTVSNMSPEDSSIYLCSVGPWGEMNTEAFFGQGTRLTVV.

This clone was counted a few times. CDR3 loop: CASTHGARDGYTF. As DNA, the CDR3 is TGTGCCAGTACCCATGGAGCACGGGATGGCTACACCTTC. The chain is built from TRBV19 and TRBJ1-2; no firm D call. This CDR3 is built from 13 residues. Per the germline V gene, CDR1 is LNHDA and CDR2 is SQIVND (reference sequence). Trimming shortened V by 7 bases and J by 6 bases, and 15 bases separated the two germline ends.

The table lists this clone with many counts. V gene TRBV7-9 combines with J gene TRBJ2-5; D may be TRBD1 (7 bases). Germline CDR1 SEHNR, CDR2 FQNEAQ (reference sequence). V was pared by 5 bases and J by 5 bases, with 15 bases between. The CDR3 is 14 amino acids. CDR3 DNA: TGTGCCAGCAGCCGAGAGACAGGGAGGGAGACCCAGTACTTC. Translating gives CASSRETGRETQYF.

The chain has TRBV5-1 and TRBJ2-2; 9 nucleotides agree with TRBD1. After removal of 3 bases from V and 6 bases from J, the junction contained 6 bases not matched to a gene. CDR3 length equals 15 residues. CDR1 and CDR2 from the germline V gene are SGHRS and YFSETQ. Written as DNA, the CDR3 is TGCGCCAGCAGCTCCTCCGGGACAGGGTCCGGGGAGCTGTTTTTT. Translating it yields CASSSSGTGSGELFF.

On this clone: A read error may be the cause here, since a much bigger clone is one base away. The V call is TRBV28, the J call TRBJ2-3, with 10 nucleotides matching TRBD2. Germline V gene lookup returns CDR1 MDHEN and CDR2 SYDVKM. With 5 bases clipped from V and 4 bases from J, the junction kept 0 bases outside the gene matches. CDR3 length: 13 amino acids. The CDR3 protein is CASSSGGADTQYF. CDR3 in DNA: TGTGCCAGCAGTAGCGGGGGGGCAGATACGCAGTATTTT.

This clone was picked up a small number of times. The chain employs TRBV6-5 and TRBJ1-2; D ambiguous. The V end lost 6 bases, the J end lost 1 base, and 15 bases lay between the germline ends. This CDR3 has 15 amino acids. Germline values: CDR1 MNHEY, CDR2 SVGAGI. CDR3 region: CASRKSHSDNYGYTF. The CDR3 coding sequence is TGTGCCAGCAGAAAATCTCACAGTGATAACTATGGCTACACCTTC.

The CDR3 spells CASSAQGGGGNIQYF. The DNA for the CDR3 is TGTGCCAGCAGCGCACAGGGCGGGGGAGGAAACATTCAGTACTTC. The chain joins TRBV7-2 to TRBJ2-4; the D gene is possibly TRBD2 (7 bases). The CDR3 contains 15 residues. The germline CDR1 and CDR2 sequences are SGHTA and FQGNSA. The V end lost 5 bases, the J end lost 6 bases, and 17 bases lay between the germline ends.

Comments on this clone: Within the sample, other DNA sequences also encode this same CDR3. This chain joins TRBV18 and TRBJ1-2; 7 bases align to TRBD1. Per the germline V gene, CDR1 is KGHSH and CDR2 is LQKENI. The V segment lost 3 bases and the J segment 1 base; nucleotides outside the gene matches: 5. This CDR3 has 15 amino acids. CDR3: CASSPRDSHNYGYTF. The CDR3 nucleotides read TGTGCCAGCTCACCCCGGGACAGCCATAACTATGGCTACACCTTC.

The J gene is TRBJ2-6, the V gene TRBV15; TRBD1 might be the D (7 bases). Germline V gives CDR1 LNHNV, CDR2 YYDKDF (reference sequence). Between the trimmed V and J ends, which lost 5 bases and 0 bases, there was a span of 23 bases. This CDR3 region has 20 residues. CDR3 nucleotides: TGTGCCACCAGCTGGGGGGCAGGGGGATTTAGTTCCTCTGGGGCCAACGTCCTGACTTTC. It codes for CATSWGAGGFSSSGANVLTF. Filled out from reference TRBV15 and TRBJ2-6, the complete variable domain reads DAMVIQNPRYQVTQFGKPVTLSCSQTLNHNVMYWYQQKSSQAPKLLFHYYDKDFNNEADTPDNFQSRRPNTSFCFLDIRSPGLGDTAMYLCATSWGAGGFSSSGANVLTFGAGSRLTVL.

This clone was observed a handful of times. This sequence is one base from a far larger clone and is likely a read error. The gene calls are TRBV29-1 and TRBJ2-1; D unclear. The CDR3 runs to 12 residues. Germline CDR1 is SQVTM and CDR2 is ANQGSEA. V lost 7 bases, J lost 7 bases, and 14 bases lay in between. The CDR3 DNA reads TGCAGCGGTGAGGTCCTTAGGAATGAGCAGTTCTTC. Residues: CSGEVLRNEQFF.

The chain joins TRBV4-3 to TRBJ2-7; 8 bases are a match to TRBD1. V dropped 2 bases and J dropped 2; count of bases not matched to a gene: 8. CDR1 and CDR2 (germline): LGHNA, YSLEER. The CDR3 is 16 amino acids. The CDR3 DNA reads TGCGCCAGCAGCCAATCCACCGGGACAGGAACCTACGAGCAGTACTTC. This translates into CASSQSTGTGTYEQYF.

The rearrangement links TRBV11-2 to TRBJ1-6; 9 bases match TRBD1. Germline lookup yields CDR1 SGHAT and CDR2 FQNNGV. Trimming removed 4 bases from V and 10 bases from J; junction bases left unmatched: 8. This CDR3 has 15 amino acids. For the CDR3, the DNA is TGTGCCAGCAGCTCGGGACAGGGTTTAGAATCACCCCTCCACTTT. Translated: CASSSGQGLESPLHF.

The V gene is TRBV7-8, the J gene TRBJ2-7, with 10 bases fitting TRBD1. The V and J ends lost 3 bases and 5 bases, in that order; junction bases with no gene match: 10. The CDR3 sequence is 16 residues long. CDR1 and CDR2 (germline): SGHVS, FQNEAQ. The CDR3 coding sequence is TGTGCCAGCAGCTTGCCGGCCGGGACAGGGGACAACGAGCAGTACTTC. It codes for CASSLPAGTGDNEQYF.

The rearrangement uses TRBV23-1 and TRBJ2-6; no firm D call. Being an ORF, TRBV23-1 has a function that is uncertain. The CDR3 contains 15 residues. V lost 3 bases to trimming and J lost 1 base, with 7 bases between them. In nucleotides, the CDR3 is TGCGCCAGCAGTCATCCTCCGTCTGGGGCCAACGTCCTGACTTTC. This gives the protein CASSHPPSGANVLTF.

The gene calls are TRBV5-1 and TRBJ2-1, with a weak D call TRBD1 (5 bases). V was pared by 5 bases and J by 1 base, with 10 bases between. The CDR3 consists of 14 residues. Germline V gene sequence: CDR1 SGHRS, CDR2 YFSETQ. The CDR3 DNA sequence: TGCGCCAGCAGACGACAGAGTTCCTACAATGAGCAGTTCTTC. Residues: CASRRQSSYNEQFF.

The chain recombines TRBV5-1 with TRBJ1-2; D is uncertain. Trimming pared 4 bases from V and 3 bases from J, leaving 10 bases between. This CDR3 is 13 amino acids long. The germline gives CDR1 SGHRS, CDR2 YFSETQ. The CDR3: CASSLDLDYGYTF. CDR3 bases: TGCGCCAGCAGCCTAGACCTAGACTATGGCTACACCTTC.

CDR3 sequence reads: CASTIGKNIQYF. CDR3 DNA sequence: TGTGCCAGCACCATAGGAAAAAACATTCAGTACTTC. V and J are TRBV5-6 and TRBJ2-4; no clear D. The CDR3 is 12 amino acids. Germline CDR1 and CDR2: SGHDT and YYEEEE. Trimming pared 6 bases from V and 4 bases from J, leaving 8 bases between.

This clone was detected only a few times. The chain couples TRBV19 to TRBJ2-6; D ambiguous. Deletions cut 6 bases from V and 4 bases from J, with 13 bases between. CDR1 LNHDA and CDR2 SQIVND come from the germline V gene (reference sequence). The CDR3 runs 15 residues. The CDR3 nucleotides are TGTGCCAGTAGCATCGTGGAAGAGGGGGCCAACGTCCTGACTTTC. Its protein is CASSIVEEGANVLTF.